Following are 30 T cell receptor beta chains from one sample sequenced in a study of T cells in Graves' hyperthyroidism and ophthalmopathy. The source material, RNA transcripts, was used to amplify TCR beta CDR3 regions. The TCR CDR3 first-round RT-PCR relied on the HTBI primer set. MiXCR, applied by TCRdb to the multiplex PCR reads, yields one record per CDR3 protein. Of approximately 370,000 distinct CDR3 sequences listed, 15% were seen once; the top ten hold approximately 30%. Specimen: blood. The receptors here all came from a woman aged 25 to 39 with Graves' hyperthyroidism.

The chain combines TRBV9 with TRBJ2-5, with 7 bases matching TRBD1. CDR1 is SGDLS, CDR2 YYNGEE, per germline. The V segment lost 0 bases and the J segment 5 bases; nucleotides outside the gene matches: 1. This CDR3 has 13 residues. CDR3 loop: CASSVVGGETQYF. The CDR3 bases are TGTGCCAGCAGCGTAGTAGGGGGCGAGACCCAGTACTTC.

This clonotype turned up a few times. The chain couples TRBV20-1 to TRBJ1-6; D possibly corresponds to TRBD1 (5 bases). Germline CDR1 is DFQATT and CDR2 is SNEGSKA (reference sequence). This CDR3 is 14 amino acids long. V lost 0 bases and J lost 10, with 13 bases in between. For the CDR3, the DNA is TGCAGTGCTAGAGAGGACAAGTCCTACTCACCCCTCCACTTT. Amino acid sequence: CSAREDKSYSPLHF.

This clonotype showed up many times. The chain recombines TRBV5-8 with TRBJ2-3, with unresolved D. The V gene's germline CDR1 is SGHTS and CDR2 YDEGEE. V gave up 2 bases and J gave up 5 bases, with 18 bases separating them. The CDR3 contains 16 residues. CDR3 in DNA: TGTGCCAGCAGCTTTCTCAGTGGGGTGAAGGGAGATACGCAGTATTTT. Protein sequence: CASSFLSGVKGDTQYF.

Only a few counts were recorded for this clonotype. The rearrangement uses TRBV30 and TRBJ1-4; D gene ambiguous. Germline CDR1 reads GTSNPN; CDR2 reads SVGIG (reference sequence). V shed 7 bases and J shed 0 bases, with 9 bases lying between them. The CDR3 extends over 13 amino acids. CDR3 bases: TGTGCCTCGAATCTAGCAACTAATGAAAAACTGTTTTTT. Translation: CASNLATNEKLFF.

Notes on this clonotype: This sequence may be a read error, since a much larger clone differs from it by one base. CDR3 loop: CASSVPPGGKTDTQYF. The CDR3 region has the DNA TGCGCCAGCAGCGTACCACCGGGAGGGAAGACAGATACGCAGTATTTT. The chain couples TRBV5-1 to TRBJ2-3; 8 positions agree with TRBD2. Germline assignment: CDR1 SGHRS and CDR2 YFSETQ. The CDR3 runs to 16 residues. V was pared by 4 bases and J by 3 bases, with 10 bases of the junction left unmatched.

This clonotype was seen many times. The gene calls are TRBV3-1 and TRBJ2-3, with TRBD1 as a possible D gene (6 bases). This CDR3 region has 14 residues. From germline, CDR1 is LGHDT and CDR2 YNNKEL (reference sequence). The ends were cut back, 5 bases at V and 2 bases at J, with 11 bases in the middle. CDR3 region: CASSEWDNTDTQYF. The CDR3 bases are TGTGCCAGCAGCGAATGGGACAACACAGATACGCAGTATTTT.

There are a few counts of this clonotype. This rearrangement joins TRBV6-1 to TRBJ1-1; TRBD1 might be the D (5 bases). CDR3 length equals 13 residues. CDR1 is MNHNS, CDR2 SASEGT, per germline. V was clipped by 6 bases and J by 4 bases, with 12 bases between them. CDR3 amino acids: CASRRGGGTEAFF. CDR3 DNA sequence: TGTGCCAGCAGGAGGGGTGGGGGCACTGAAGCTTTCTTT.

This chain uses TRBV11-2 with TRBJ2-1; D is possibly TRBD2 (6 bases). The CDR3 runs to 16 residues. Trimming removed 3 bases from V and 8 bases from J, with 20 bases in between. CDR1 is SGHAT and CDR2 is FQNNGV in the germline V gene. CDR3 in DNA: TGTGCCAGCAGCTTTTATTCGCGAAGCGGGCCGGATGAGCAGTTCTTC. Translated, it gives CASSFYSRSGPDEQFF.

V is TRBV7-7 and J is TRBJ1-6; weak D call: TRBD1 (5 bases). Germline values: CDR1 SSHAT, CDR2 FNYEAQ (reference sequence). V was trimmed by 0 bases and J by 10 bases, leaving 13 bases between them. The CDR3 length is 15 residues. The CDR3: CASSLAPGPGSPLHF. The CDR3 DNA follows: TGTGCCAGCAGCTTAGCGCCGGGGCCCGGATCACCCCTCCACTTT.

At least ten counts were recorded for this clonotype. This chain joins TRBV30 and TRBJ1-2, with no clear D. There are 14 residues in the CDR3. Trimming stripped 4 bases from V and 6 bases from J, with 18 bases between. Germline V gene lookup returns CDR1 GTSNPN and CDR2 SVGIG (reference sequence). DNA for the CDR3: TGTGCCTGGAAGGGTCGGTTGCCTATCCATGGCTACACCTTC. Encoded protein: CAWKGRLPIHGYTF.

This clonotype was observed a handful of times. DNA for the CDR3: TGTGCCAGCAGTCGGCCCTTAGTGGGGCCGTACTTC. Protein sequence: CASSRPLVGPYF. The chain carries TRBV28 and TRBJ2-7; weak D call: TRBD1 (5 bases). The CDR3 covers 12 residues. Germline loops: CDR1 MDHEN, CDR2 SYDVKM. V was trimmed by 5 bases and J by 12 bases, leaving 17 bases between them.

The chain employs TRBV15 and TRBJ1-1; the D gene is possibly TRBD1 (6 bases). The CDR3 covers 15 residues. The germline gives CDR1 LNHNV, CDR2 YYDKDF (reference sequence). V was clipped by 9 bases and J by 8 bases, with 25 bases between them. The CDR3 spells CATLSPHVTQGEAFF. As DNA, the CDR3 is TGTGCCACTCTTTCCCCGCATGTGACGCAGGGGGAAGCTTTCTTT.

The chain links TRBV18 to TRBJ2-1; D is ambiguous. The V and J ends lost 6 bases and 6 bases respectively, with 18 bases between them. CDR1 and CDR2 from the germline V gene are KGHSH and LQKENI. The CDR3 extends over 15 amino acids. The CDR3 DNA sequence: TGTGCCAGCTCCCCCATTGCTCTAGGTTCCAATGAGCAGTTCTTC. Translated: CASSPIALGSNEQFF.

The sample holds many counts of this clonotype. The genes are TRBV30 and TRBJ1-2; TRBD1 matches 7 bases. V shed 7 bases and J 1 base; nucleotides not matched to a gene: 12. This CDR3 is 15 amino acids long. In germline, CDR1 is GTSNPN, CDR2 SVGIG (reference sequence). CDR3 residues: CALLLDRANNYGYTF. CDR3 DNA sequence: TGTGCCTTGCTACTAGACAGGGCGAATAACTATGGCTACACCTTC.

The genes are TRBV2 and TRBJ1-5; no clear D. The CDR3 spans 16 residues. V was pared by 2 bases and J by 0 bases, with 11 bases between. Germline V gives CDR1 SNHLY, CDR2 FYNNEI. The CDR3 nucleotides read TGTGCCAGCAGTGAATTGTGGGATACTAGCAATCAGCCCCAGCATTTT. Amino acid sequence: CASSELWDTSNQPQHF.

CDR3 in DNA: TGTGCCGGCACCAGAGTTAGCAATCAGCCCCAGCATTTT. Translated: CAGTRVSNQPQHF. This rearrangement joins TRBV6-2 or TRBV6-3 to TRBJ1-5, with D unclear. The CDR3 length is 13 residues. The V gene's germline CDR1 is MNHEY and CDR2 SVGEGT. V was cut by 11 bases and J by 0 bases, with 11 bases left in between.

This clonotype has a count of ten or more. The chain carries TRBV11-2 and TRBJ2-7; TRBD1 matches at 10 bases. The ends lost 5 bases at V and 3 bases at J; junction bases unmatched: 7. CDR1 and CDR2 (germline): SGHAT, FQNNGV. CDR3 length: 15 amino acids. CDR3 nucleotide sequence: TGTGCCAGCAGCGTTACGGACAGGGGGTACTACGAGCAGTACTTC. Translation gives CASSVTDRGYYEQYF.

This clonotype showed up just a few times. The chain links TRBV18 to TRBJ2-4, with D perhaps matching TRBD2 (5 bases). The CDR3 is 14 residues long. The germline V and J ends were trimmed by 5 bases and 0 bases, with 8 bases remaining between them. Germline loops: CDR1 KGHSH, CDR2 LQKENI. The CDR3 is CASSGAVAKNIQYF. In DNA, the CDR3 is TGTGCCAGCTCAGGAGCGGTAGCCAAAAACATTCAGTACTTC.

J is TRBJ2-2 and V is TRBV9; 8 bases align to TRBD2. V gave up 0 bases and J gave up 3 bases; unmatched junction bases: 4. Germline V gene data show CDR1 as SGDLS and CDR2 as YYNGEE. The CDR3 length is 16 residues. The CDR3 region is CASSVAPSGHTGELFF. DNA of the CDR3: TGTGCCAGCAGCGTAGCCCCTAGCGGGCACACCGGGGAGCTGTTTTTT.

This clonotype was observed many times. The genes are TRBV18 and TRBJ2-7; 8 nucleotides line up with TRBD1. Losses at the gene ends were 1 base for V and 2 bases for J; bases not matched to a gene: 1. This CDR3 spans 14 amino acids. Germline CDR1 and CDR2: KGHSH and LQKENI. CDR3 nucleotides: TGTGCCAGCTCACCACGGACAGGGACCTACGAGCAGTACTTC. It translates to CASSPRTGTYEQYF.

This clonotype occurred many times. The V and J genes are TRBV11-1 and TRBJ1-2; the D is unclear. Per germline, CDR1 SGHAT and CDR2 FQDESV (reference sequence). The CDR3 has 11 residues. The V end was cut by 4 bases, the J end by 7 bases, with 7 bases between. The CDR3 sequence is CASSSRIGYTF. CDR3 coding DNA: TGTGCCAGCAGCTCGAGAATTGGCTACACCTTC. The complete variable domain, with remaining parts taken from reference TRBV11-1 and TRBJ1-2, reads EAEVAQSPRYKITEKSQAVAFWCDPISGHATLYWYRQILGQGPELLVQFQDESVVDDSQLPKDRFSAERLKGVDSTLKIQPAELGDSAMYLCASSSRIGYTFGSGTRLTVV.

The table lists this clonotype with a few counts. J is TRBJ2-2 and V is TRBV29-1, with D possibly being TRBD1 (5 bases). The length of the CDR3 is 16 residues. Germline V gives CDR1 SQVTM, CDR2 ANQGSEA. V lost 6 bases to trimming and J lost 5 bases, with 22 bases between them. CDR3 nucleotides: TGCAGCGTCGTACGTTCAGGGTTGACGAGTACCGGGGAGCTGTTTTTT. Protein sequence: CSVVRSGLTSTGELFF.

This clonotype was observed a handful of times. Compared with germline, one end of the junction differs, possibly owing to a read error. Here the CDR3 DNA reads TGTGCCAGCAGTTTAACTAGCAAACAGCCCCAGCATTTT. This sequence encodes CASSLTSKQPQHF. V gene TRBV12-3 or TRBV12-4 combines with J gene TRBJ1-5; D ambiguous. There are 13 residues in the CDR3.

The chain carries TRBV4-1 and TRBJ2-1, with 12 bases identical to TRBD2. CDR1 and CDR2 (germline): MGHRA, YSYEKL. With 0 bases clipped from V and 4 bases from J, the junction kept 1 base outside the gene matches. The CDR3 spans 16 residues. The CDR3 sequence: CASSQELAGGYNEQFF. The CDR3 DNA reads TGCGCCAGCAGCCAAGAGCTAGCGGGAGGGTACAATGAGCAGTTCTTC.

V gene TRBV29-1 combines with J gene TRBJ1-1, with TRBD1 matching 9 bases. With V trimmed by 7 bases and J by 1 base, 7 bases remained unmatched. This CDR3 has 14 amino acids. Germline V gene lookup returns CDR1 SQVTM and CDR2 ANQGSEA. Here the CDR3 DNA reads TGCAGCGCAGATCCGGGACAGGGGAACACTGAAGCTTTCTTT. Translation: CSADPGQGNTEAFF.

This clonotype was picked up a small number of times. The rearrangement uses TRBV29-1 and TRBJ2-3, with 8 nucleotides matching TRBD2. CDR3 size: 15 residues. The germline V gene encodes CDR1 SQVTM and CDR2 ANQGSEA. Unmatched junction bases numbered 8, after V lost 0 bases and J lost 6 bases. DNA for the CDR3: TGCAGCGTTGAAGATCGCACAGCGGGAGACGATACGCAGTATTTT. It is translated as CSVEDRTAGDDTQYF.

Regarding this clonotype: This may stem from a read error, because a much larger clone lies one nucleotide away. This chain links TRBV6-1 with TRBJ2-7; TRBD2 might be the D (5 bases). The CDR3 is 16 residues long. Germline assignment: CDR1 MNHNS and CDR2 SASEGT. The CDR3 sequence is CASSEETSGSSYEQCF. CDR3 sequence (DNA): TGTGCCAGCAGTGAAGAAACGAGCGGAAGCTCCTACGAGCAGTGCTTC.

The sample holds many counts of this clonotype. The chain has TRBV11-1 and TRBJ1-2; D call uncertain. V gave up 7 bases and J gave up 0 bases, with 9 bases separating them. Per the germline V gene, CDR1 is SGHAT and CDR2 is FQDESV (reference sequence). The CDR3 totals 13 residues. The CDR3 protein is CASTETANYGYTF. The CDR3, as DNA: TGTGCCAGCACCGAAACAGCTAACTATGGCTACACCTTC.

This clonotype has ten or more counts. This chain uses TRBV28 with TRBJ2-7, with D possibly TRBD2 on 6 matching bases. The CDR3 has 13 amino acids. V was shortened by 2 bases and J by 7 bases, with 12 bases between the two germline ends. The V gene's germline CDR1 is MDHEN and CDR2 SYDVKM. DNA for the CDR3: TGTGCCAGCAGTTTACCTAGCGCTTGGGAGCAGTACTTC. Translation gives CASSLPSAWEQYF.

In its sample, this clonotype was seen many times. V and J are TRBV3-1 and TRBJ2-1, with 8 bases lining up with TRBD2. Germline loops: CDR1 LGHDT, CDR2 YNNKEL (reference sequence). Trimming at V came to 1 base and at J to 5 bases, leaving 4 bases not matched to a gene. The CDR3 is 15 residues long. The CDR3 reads CASSQARLANNEQFF. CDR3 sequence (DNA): TGTGCCAGCAGCCAAGCCAGACTAGCGAACAATGAGCAGTTCTTC.